This T cell receptor (beta chain) was observed in a study of T-cell reconstitution after alpha-beta-depleted transplantation in children. General observations from the study: The study traced high day-60 TCRbeta diversity in some patients to surviving recipient T cells and thymic progenitors. At one year after transplant, newly produced T cells mostly accounted for T-cell counts and diversity.

V was trimmed by 2 bases and J by 4 bases, leaving 12 bases between them. There are 15 residues in the CDR3. Germline V lookup: CDR1 SNHLY, CDR2 FYNNEI. Details on this clonotype: Antigen specificity is unknown.

Preparation of the TCRbeta library used unique molecular identifiers. TCRdb processed the PCR reads anew with MiXCR; each CDR3 protein has one entry. The sample lists some 190,000 distinct CDR3 sequences; approximately 10% were seen once. The genes are TRBV2 and TRBJ2-1; possible D gene TRBD2, 5 bases. The sequences come from PBMCs, collected before TCRalphabeta/CD19-depleted stem cell transplant. This TCR was recovered from a boy aged 2 to 10 with acute myeloid leukemia, due to receive a stem cell transplant. The chain's CDR3 is CASSEPGRTYNEQFF. As DNA, the CDR3 is TGTGCCAGCAGTGAACCCGGACGGACTTACAATGAGCAGTTCTTC. The whole variable domain, filled in from reference TRBV2 and TRBJ2-1, reads EPEVTQTPSHQVTQMGQEVILRCVPISNHLYFYWYRQILGQKVEFLVSFYNNEISEKSEIFDDQFSVERPDGSNFTLKIRSTKLEDSAMYFCASSEPGRTYNEQFFGPGTRLTVL.